The clone carrying this T cell receptor (beta chain) was observed a few times. MiXCR, run by TCRdb on the RT-PCR reads, gives a single entry per CDR3 protein. In the table there are 400,000 to 500,000 distinct CDR3 sequences, 16% of which are singletons. There are 12 residues in the CDR3. Germline CDR1 LGHNA, CDR2 YNFKEQ. Trimming took 0 bases from V and 8 from J, leaving 7 bases between them. This sample is drawn from a study of patients and donors after allogeneic stem cell transplantation. This clonotype originated in a human donor who was either an allogeneic HSCT recipient or a stem cell or donor lymphocyte infusion donor (not recorded which). It is not recorded whose cells these are; they may come from a transplant donor. Source material: blood, either unsorted or a sorted T cell fraction (not recorded which). J is TRBJ1-2 and V is TRBV4-2; D is undetermined. DNA of the CDR3: TGTGCCAGCAGCCAAGATCAGAACGGCTACACCTTC. Encoded protein: CASSQDQNGYTF.